These 19 T cell receptor beta chains came from one sample sequenced in a study of response to subunit inactivated influenza vaccine. Via MiXCR, TCRdb re-called the RT-PCR reads, giving one row per CDR3 protein. The repertoire has around 470,000 distinct CDR3 sequences, roughly 7.6% of them found once; the top ten carry around 14%. This material consisted of PBMCs from blood, taken less than 30 months after vaccination. The origin of the receptors is a man aged 50-75 years who received an inactivated influenza vaccine.

This clonotype was counted at least ten times. The chain employs TRBV4-1 and TRBJ2-4; D unclear. The germline gives CDR1 MGHRA, CDR2 YSYEKL. CDR3 length: 13 residues. Trimming shortened V by 5 bases and J by 6 bases, and 11 bases separated the two germline ends. The CDR3 coding sequence is TGCGCCAGCAGCAAACCGAGCCTAAACATTCAGTACTTC. The encoded protein is CASSKPSLNIQYF.

The sample holds many counts of this clonotype. The chain employs TRBV12-3 or TRBV12-4 and TRBJ2-7; 8 nucleotides match TRBD2. The junction had 9 bases not matched to a gene; V was cut back by 2 bases and J by 6 bases. This CDR3 contains 15 residues. CDR3 amino acids: CASSLRREGQSEQYF. Written as DNA, the CDR3 is TGTGCCAGCAGTTTAAGACGGGAGGGCCAAAGCGAGCAGTACTTC.

The chain has TRBV7-8 and TRBJ2-4, with 8 bases matching TRBD2. CDR1 and CDR2 (germline): SGHVS, FQNEAQ. V gave up 3 bases and J gave up 7 bases; unmatched junction bases: 5. This CDR3 region has 14 residues. Written as DNA, the CDR3 is TGTGCCAGCAGCTTGACTAGCGCCTCGAACATTCAGTACTTC. It specifies CASSLTSASNIQYF.

The V gene is TRBV19, the J gene TRBJ2-3; D call uncertain. CDR3 length: 14 amino acids. The germline V gene encodes CDR1 LNHDA and CDR2 SQIVND (reference sequence). V dropped 2 bases and J dropped 4 bases, with 10 bases sitting between them. The CDR3 DNA is TGTGCCAGTAGTATACAAGGACGGGCAGATACGCAGTATTTT. It translates to CASSIQGRADTQYF.

Ten or more counts support this clonotype. This sequence joins TRBV29-1 and TRBJ1-4, with D maybe TRBD1 (5 bases). V dropped 6 bases and J dropped 3 bases, with 11 bases sitting between them. CDR3 length: 13 amino acids. Germline CDR1 reads SQVTM; CDR2 reads ANQGSEA. The CDR3, as DNA: TGCAGCGTGGGGGGAAGCCCTAATGAAAAACTGTTTTTT. Its translation: CSVGGSPNEKLFF. Drawing the rest from reference TRBV29-1 and TRBJ1-4, the complete variable domain is SAVISQKPSRDICQRGTSLTIQCQVDSQVTMMFWYRQQPGQSLTLIATANQGSEATYESGFVIDKFPISRPNLTFSTLTVSNMSPEDSSIYLCSVGGSPNEKLFFGSGTQLSVL.

The genes are TRBV20-1 and TRBJ2-3, with D uncertain. Germline assignment: CDR1 DFQATT and CDR2 SNEGSKA (reference sequence). V lost 0 bases to trimming and J lost 2 bases, with 15 bases between them. The CDR3 length is 16 residues. The CDR3 is CSARDFTKGDTDTQYF. CDR3 coding DNA: TGCAGTGCTAGAGATTTCACTAAAGGAGACACAGATACGCAGTATTTT.

This clonotype appeared a few times. The chain has TRBV9 and TRBJ2-3, with unresolved D. This CDR3 is built from 15 residues. The germline V gene has CDR1 SGDLS and CDR2 YYNGEE. Trimming shortened V by 0 bases and J by 4 bases, and 12 bases separated the two germline ends. CDR3 loop: CASSVGGSRSDTQYF. The DNA of the CDR3 is TGTGCCAGCAGCGTAGGTGGCTCCCGATCAGATACGCAGTATTTT.

In this sample, this clonotype turned up many times. The rearrangement links TRBV2 to TRBJ1-3, with a tentative D call TRBD1 (5 bases). This CDR3 is built from 15 residues. Germline V gene lookup returns CDR1 SNHLY and CDR2 FYNNEI. Trimming shortened V by 7 bases and J by 4 bases, and 17 bases separated the two germline ends. The CDR3 sequence: CASNNVLTAGNTIYF. CDR3 DNA sequence: TGTGCCAGCAACAACGTTCTGACAGCGGGAAACACCATATATTTT.

This clonotype turned up a few times. The rearrangement links TRBV20-1 to TRBJ2-7; 9 nucleotides match TRBD2. The V segment lost 3 bases and the J segment 3 bases; nucleotides outside the gene matches: 9. The CDR3 spans 15 residues. Germline CDR1 and CDR2: DFQATT and SNEGSKA (reference sequence). CDR3 residues: CSARGTSGRNYEQYF. CDR3 nucleotide sequence: TGCAGTGCTAGGGGTACTAGCGGGCGTAACTACGAGCAGTACTTC.

This clonotype was observed a few times. J is TRBJ1-5 and V is TRBV5-6, with no clear D. CDR3 length: 14 residues. Looked up from germline, CDR1 is SGHDT and CDR2 is YYEEEE. V was pared by 3 bases and J by 4 bases, with 11 bases between. The CDR3 loop is CASSSGRTNQPQHF. Here the CDR3 DNA reads TGTGCCAGCAGCTCCGGACGGACGAATCAGCCCCAGCATTTT.

J is TRBJ1-6 and V is TRBV7-9; 7 nucleotides align to TRBD1. CDR3 length: 12 residues. CDR1 and CDR2 (germline): SEHNR, FQNEAQ (reference sequence). The V and J ends lost 10 bases and 7 bases, in that order; junction bases with no gene match: 4. CDR3 nucleotide sequence: TGTGCCACGGGACAGATGAATTCACCCCTCCACTTT. Translated: CATGQMNSPLHF.

The V and J genes are TRBV2 and TRBJ1-6; D not certain. This CDR3 region has 15 residues. V dropped 1 base and J dropped 6 bases, with 10 bases sitting between them. The germline gives CDR1 SNHLY, CDR2 FYNNEI. The CDR3 DNA follows: TGTGCCAGCAGTGAAGAAGCTCCCTTTAATTCACCCCTCCACTTT. As protein: CASSEEAPFNSPLHF.

A few counts support this clonotype. V gene TRBV20-1 combines with J gene TRBJ2-1; tentative D call: TRBD2 (5 bases). CDR1 is DFQATT, CDR2 SNEGSKA, per germline (reference sequence). There are 15 residues in the CDR3. Trimming removed 1 base from V and 3 bases from J, with 13 bases in between. The CDR3 DNA is TGCAGTGCTAGAGCCCTCAGCGGAGACTACAATGAGCAGTTCTTC. This codes for CSARALSGDYNEQFF.

V is TRBV6-5 and J is TRBJ2-5, with D unresolved. V was clipped by 2 bases and J by 4 bases, with 8 bases between them. There are 13 residues in the CDR3. CDR1 MNHEY and CDR2 SVGAGI come from the germline V gene. The CDR3, as DNA: TGTGCCAGCAGTTACCCGGCCGCAGAGACCCAGTACTTC. It yields the protein CASSYPAAETQYF.

This clonotype turned up a few times. The gene calls are TRBV6-6 and TRBJ2-1, with D unresolved. Deletions cut 6 bases from V and 7 bases from J, with 10 bases between. Looked up from germline, CDR1 is MNHNY and CDR2 is SVGAGI (reference sequence). This CDR3 comprises 12 residues. CDR3 sequence reads: CASSSSMNEQFF. CDR3 sequence (DNA): TGTGCCAGCAGCTCGTCAATGAATGAGCAGTTCTTC.

This clonotype was recorded a few times. CDR3 in amino acids: CASSFVSASGGSHEQYF. The CDR3 DNA reads as TGTGCCAGCAGCTTTGTGTCGGCTAGCGGGGGGTCTCACGAGCAGTACTTC. The V call is TRBV5-4, the J call TRBJ2-7; 11 bases are a match to TRBD2. Trimming cost V 2 bases and J 5 bases; bases outside gene matches: 12. Per the germline V gene, CDR1 is SGHNT and CDR2 is YYREEE (reference sequence). The CDR3 loop spans 17 amino acids.

This clonotype was found a few times. The rearrangement links TRBV5-1 to TRBJ2-3; 9 bases align to TRBD2. Germline V gene lookup returns CDR1 SGHRS and CDR2 YFSETQ. With V trimmed by 4 bases and J by 6 bases, 9 bases remained unmatched. The CDR3 runs 15 residues. CDR3 DNA: TGCGCCAGCAGCCTCGGGACTAGCCCTGACGATACGCAGTATTTT. Protein product: CASSLGTSPDDTQYF.

This sequence joins TRBV7-9 and TRBJ2-1; D is uncertain. This CDR3 has 14 residues. The germline V gene has CDR1 SEHNR and CDR2 FQNEAQ (reference sequence). Trimming pared 4 bases from V and 4 bases from J, leaving 11 bases between. CDR3 sequence reads: CASSSDLPYNEQFF. The CDR3 DNA is TGTGCCAGCAGCTCGGACCTTCCTTACAATGAGCAGTTCTTC.

This clonotype was picked up many times. The V call is TRBV29-1, the J call TRBJ2-7; D possibly corresponds to TRBD1 (7 bases). The CDR3 covers 13 residues. The V end was cut by 7 bases, the J end by 6 bases, with 19 bases between. Germline CDR1 is SQVTM and CDR2 is ANQGSEA. In DNA form, the CDR3 reads TGCAGCGCCGAAAGGCAGGGGGGTCGCGAGCAGTACTTC. It encodes CSAERQGGREQYF.